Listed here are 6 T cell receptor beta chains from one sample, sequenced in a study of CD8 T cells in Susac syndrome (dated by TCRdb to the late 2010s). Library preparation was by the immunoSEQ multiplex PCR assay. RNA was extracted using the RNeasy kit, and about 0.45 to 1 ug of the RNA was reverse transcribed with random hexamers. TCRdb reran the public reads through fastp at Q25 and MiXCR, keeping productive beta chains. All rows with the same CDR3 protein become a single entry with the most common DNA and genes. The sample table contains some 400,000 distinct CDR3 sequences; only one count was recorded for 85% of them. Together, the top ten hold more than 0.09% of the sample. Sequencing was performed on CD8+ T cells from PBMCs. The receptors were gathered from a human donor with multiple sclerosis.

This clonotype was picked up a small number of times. CDR3 DNA: TGTGCCAGCAGCTCCTCGGGCAATGAGCAGTTCTTC. Protein: CASSSSGNEQFF. The genes are TRBV5-6 and TRBJ2-1; D gene unclear. There are 12 residues in the CDR3. Germline lookup yields CDR1 SGHDT and CDR2 YYEEEE. The V and J ends lost 3 bases and 6 bases respectively, with 7 bases between them.

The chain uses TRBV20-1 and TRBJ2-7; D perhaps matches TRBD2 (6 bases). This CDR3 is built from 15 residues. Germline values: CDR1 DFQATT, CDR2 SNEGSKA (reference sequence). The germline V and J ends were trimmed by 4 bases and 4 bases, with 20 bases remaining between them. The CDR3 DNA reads TGCAGTGCTACCGCATCCCACCGGGAGTCTTACGAGCAGTACTTC. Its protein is CSATASHRESYEQYF.

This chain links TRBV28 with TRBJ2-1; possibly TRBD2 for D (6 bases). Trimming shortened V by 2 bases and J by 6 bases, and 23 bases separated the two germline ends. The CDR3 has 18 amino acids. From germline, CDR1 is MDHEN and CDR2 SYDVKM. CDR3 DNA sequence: TGTGCCAGCAGTTTAGAGGCCCCCCTAGCGAGGCGCTTCAATGAGCAGTTCTTC. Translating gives CASSLEAPLARRFNEQFF.

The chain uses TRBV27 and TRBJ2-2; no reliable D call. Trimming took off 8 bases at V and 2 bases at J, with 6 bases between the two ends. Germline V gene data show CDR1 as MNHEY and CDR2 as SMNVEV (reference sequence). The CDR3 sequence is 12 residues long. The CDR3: CASGYNTGELFF. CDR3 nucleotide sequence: TGTGCCAGCGGTTACAACACCGGGGAGCTGTTTTTT.

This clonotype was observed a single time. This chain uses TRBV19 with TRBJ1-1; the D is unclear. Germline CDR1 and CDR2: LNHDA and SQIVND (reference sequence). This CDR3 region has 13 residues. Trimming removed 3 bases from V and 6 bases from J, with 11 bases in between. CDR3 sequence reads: CASSIVIWSEAFF. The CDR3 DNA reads TGTGCCAGTAGTATTGTTATCTGGTCTGAAGCTTTCTTT.

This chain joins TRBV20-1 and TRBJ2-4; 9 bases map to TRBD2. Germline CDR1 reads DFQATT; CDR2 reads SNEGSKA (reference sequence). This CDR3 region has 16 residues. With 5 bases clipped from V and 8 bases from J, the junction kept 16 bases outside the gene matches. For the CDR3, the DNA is TGCAGTGCTCCCCCAGGCAAAGCGGGGGGCTTGGACATTCAGTACTTC. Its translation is CSAPPGKAGGLDIQYF.